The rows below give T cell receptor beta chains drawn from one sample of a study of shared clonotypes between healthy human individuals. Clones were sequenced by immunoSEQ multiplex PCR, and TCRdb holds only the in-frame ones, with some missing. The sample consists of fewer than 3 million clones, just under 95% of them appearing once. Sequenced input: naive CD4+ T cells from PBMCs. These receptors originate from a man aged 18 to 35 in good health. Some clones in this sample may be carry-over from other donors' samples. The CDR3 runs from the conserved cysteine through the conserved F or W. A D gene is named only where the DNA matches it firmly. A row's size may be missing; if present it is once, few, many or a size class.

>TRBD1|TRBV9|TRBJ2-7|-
TGTGCCAGCAGCGAGACAGGGGGTCACAAGCAGTACTTC
CASSETGGHKQYF
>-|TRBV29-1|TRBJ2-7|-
TGCAGCGTTTCTGAGGACTACGAGCAGTACTTC
CSVSEDYEQYF
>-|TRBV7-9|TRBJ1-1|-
TGTGCCAGCAGCTCACTAGGGGCCTTGAACACTGAAGCTTTCTTT
CASSSLGALNTEAFF
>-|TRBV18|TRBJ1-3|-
TGTGCCAGCTCACCGACGCAGGGCCGGCCTGGAAACACCATATATTTT
CASSPTQGRPGNTIYF
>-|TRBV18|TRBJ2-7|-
TGTGCCAGCTCATCTCCCCTACAGGGTCGGAGACCCTACGAGCAGTACTTC
CASSSPLQGRRPYEQYF
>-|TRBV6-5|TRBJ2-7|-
TGTGCCAGCAGTTTAGGAGGGCACTACGAGCAGTACTTC
CASSLGGHYEQYF
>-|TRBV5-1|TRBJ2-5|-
TGCGCCAGCGGGGATAGCGGCCAAGAGACCCAGTACTTC
CASGDSGQETQYF
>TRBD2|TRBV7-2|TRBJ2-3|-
TGTGCCAGCAGCATACTTAGCGGGAGATCAGATACGCAGTATTTT
CASSILSGRSDTQYF
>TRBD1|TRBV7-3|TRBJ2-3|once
TGTGCCAGCAGCCTCGACAGGGCGCGCACAGATACGCAGTATTTT
CASSLDRARTDTQYF
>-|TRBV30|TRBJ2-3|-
TGTGCCTGGAGTGTCGACTCCCCCTCAGATACGCAGTATTTT
CAWSVDSPSDTQYF
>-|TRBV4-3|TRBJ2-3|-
TGCGCCAGCAGCCAAGGACCCGACACAGATACGCAGTATTTT
CASSQGPDTDTQYF
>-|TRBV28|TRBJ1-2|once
TGTGCCAGCAGTAACAGGGCGAACTATGGCTACACCTTC
CASSNRANYGYTF
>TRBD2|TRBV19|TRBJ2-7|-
TGTGCCAGTAGCACACACGGGGGGGATCACAAGTTCCACGAGCAGTACTTC
CASSTHGGDHKFHEQYF
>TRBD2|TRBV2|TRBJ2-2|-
TGTGCCAGCAACCTAGCGGGAGCACCCGGGGAGCTGTTTTTT
CASNLAGAPGELFF
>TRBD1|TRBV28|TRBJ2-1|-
TGTGCCAGCAGTACAGGGGTAGGGGAGTTCTTC
CASSTGVGEFF
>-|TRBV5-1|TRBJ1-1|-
TGCGCCAGCAGCTGGCAGCAGCTGAACACTGAAGCTTTCTTT
CASSWQQLNTEAFF
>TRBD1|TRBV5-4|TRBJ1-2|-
TGTGCCAGCAGCTTGAGAACGGGACAGGGGGCCTATGGCTACACCTTC
CASSLRTGQGAYGYTF
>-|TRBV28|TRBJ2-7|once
TGTGCCAGCAGTTTAGGGCCGGTCGGTTACGAGCAGTACTTC
CASSLGPVGYEQYF
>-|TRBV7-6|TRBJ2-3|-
TGTGCCAGCAGCCCACCGGGACTTATCACAGATACGCAGTATTTT
CASSPPGLITDTQYF
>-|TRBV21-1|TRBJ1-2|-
TGTGCCAGCAGCAAAGCCCAGCGGAGACAGGAGTTCTTC
CASSKAQRRQEFF
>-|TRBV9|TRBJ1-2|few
TGTGCCAGCAGCGTAGATATAAACAGGGTGGGAGGCTACACCTTC
CASSVDINRVGGYTF
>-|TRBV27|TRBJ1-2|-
TGTGCCAGCAGTACCCGTATAGGGGCGCCAAATGGCTACACCTTC
CASSTRIGAPNGYTF
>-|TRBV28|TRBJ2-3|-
TGTGCCAGCAGTTTTGACGGGGCTACAGATACGCAGTATTTT
CASSFDGATDTQYF
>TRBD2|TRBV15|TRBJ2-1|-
TGTGCCACCAGCAGAGATATCGCAGGGAGGGGATACAATGAGCAGTTCTTC
CATSRDIAGRGYNEQFF
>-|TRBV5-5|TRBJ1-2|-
TGTGCCAGCAGCCGAGGTTCGGCAGGGAACGGTGGCTACACCTTC
CASSRGSAGNGGYTF
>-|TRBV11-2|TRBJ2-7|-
TGTGCCAGCAGCCCTACGCCCCGTTGGGGGGGCCCTAACTCCTACGAGCAGTACTTC
CASSPTPRWGGPNSYEQYF
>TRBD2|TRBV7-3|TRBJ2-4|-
TGTGCCAGCAGCCGTACGATGGGGGGGAAAGCCAAAAACATTCAGTACTTC
CASSRTMGGKAKNIQYF
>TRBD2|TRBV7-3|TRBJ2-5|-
TGTGCCAGCAGTTTTAGCGGGAGGCGCGCGGAGACCCAGTACTTC
CASSFSGRRAETQYF
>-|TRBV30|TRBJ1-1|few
TGTGCCTGGGCCGGGGGGGAGAACACTGAAGCTTTCTTT
CAWAGGENTEAFF
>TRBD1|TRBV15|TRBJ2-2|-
TGTGCCACCATGGTAAACAGGGGGCGCAACACCGGGGAGCTGTTTTTT
CATMVNRGRNTGELFF
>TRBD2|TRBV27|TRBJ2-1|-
TGTGCCAGCAGAAAACCGGGACTAGCGGGATTGTCCTCCTACAATGAGCAGTTCTTC
CASRKPGLAGLSSYNEQFF
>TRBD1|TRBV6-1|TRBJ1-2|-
TGTGCCAGCAGGTTCTTGACAGGGACAGAACGCTACACCTTC
CASRFLTGTERYTF
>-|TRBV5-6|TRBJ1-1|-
TGTGCCAGCAGCTTTCAGGGGATTCGGCCTGAAGCTTTCTTT
CASSFQGIRPEAFF
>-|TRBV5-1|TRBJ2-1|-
TGCGCCAGCAGCTTGGGGGGTGACGTCAATGAGCAGTTCTTC
CASSLGGDVNEQFF
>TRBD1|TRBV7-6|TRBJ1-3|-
TGTGCCAGCAGCGTAGGACAGGGCCCTGGAAACACCATATATTTT
CASSVGQGPGNTIYF
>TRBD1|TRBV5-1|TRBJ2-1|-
TGCGCCAGCAGCTTGGCCCCGACAGGGGGGTACAATGAGCAGTTCTTC
CASSLAPTGGYNEQFF
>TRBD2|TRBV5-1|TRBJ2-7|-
TGCGCCAGCAGCGTTAGCGGGGACGGGTACGAGCAGTACTTC
CASSVSGDGYEQYF
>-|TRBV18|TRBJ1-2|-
TGTGCCAGCTCACCGGGCACAGCTAACTATGGCTACACCTTC
CASSPGTANYGYTF
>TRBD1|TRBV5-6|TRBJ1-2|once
TGTGCCAGCAGTCTCGGGACAGGGAGGGCTAACTATGGCTACACCTTC
CASSLGTGRANYGYTF
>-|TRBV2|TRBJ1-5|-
TGTGCCAGCAGTGACGTCGGGGAGGGAAATCAGCCCCAGCATTTT
CASSDVGEGNQPQHF
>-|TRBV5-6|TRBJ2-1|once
TGTGCCAGCAGCTTCTACCCCGGGGGAATTCCCAATGAGCAGTTCTTC
CASSFYPGGIPNEQFF
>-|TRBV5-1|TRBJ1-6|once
TGCGCCAGCAGCTTCGGGATTGGAGATTCACCCCTCCACTTT
CASSFGIGDSPLHF
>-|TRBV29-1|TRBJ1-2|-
TGCAGCGTATATGACGGGTCTAGGTATGGCTACACCTTC
CSVYDGSRYGYTF
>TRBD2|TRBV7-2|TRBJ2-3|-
TGTGCCAGCAGCTACACCGGGAGGACAGATACGCAGTATTTT
CASSYTGRTDTQYF
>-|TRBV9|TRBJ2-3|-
TGTGCCAGCTCCCCTGGCCAGGGGAGCCCAGATACGCAGTATTTT
CASSPGQGSPDTQYF
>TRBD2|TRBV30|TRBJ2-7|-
TGTGCCTGGAGAAGAAGAGGGACTAGCGGGAGGCCCCTAAGCTCCTACGAGCAGTACTTC
CAWRRRGTSGRPLSSYEQYF
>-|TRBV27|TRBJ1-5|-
TGTGCCAGCAGGTACACCTTCAATCAGCCCCAGCATTTT
CASRYTFNQPQHF
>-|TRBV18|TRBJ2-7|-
TGTGCCAGCTCAGGGAGACAGAACTCTAGCTCCTACGAGCAGTACTTC
CASSGRQNSSSYEQYF
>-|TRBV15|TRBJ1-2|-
TGTGCCACCAGCACTAGGTTTGGCAGCCCGGATACCTTC
CATSTRFGSPDTF
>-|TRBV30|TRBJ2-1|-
TGTGCCTGGAGTGTATGGGGGATCGACGGGGAGCAGTTCTTC
CAWSVWGIDGEQFF
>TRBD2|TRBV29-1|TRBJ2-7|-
TGCAGCGTTGAAGAACCACAGCGGGGGTACTACGAGCAGTACTTC
CSVEEPQRGYYEQYF
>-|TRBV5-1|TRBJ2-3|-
TGCGCCAGCAGCTTGGGTATCTATCTTGGACTTCACACAGATACGCAGTATTTT
CASSLGIYLGLHTDTQYF
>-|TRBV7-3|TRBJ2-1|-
TGTGCCAGCAGCTTAAGACGAGGGGGCTCCTACAATGAGCAGTTCTTC
CASSLRRGGSYNEQFF
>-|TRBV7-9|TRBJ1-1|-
TGTGCCAGCAGCTTAGACTTGCAGAACACTGAAGCTTTCTTT
CASSLDLQNTEAFF
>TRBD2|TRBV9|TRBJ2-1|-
TGTGCCAGCAGCTTTAGGTCCGGACTAGCGGGAAACAATGAGCAGTTCTTC
CASSFRSGLAGNNEQFF